This T cell receptor beta chain was documented in a study of CD8+ T cells in alopecia areata. For the study at large: Each day, treated patients took oral tofacitinib twice, at 5 to 10 mg per dose. Percent of scalp involved defined treated patients' severity scores. Study-wide results and limits: Normal-skin resident alphabeta T cells also appear among scalp sample sequences. Persistence of many expanded lesional clones was seen in scalp and blood during tofacitinib.

In germline, CDR1 is SSHAT, CDR2 FNYEAQ (reference sequence). The CDR3 is 13 amino acids. The treatment: oral pan-JAK inhibitor, 5-10 mg twice daily. Sequencing templates came from extracted RNA that was reverse transcribed into cDNA. The protocol was immunoSEQ multiplex PCR, while the TCRdb copy is restricted to in-frame clones and leaves out a portion. Of about 140,000 clones listed, 86% are singletons. In regard to this clone: The antigen is not known. One end of the junction fails to match germline, which may point to a read error.

The sample in question was CD8+ T cells sorted from blood, obtained at week 4, from a patient treated with tofacitinib. The sequence derives from a human donor with alopecia areata. This chain links TRBV7-7 with TRBJ2-1; D unclear. The CDR3 DNA reads as TGTGCTAGCAGCTTCGCGGAGAACAATGAGCAGTTCTTC. Translating it yields CASSFAENNEQFF.